This T cell receptor (beta chain) derives from a study of response to subunit inactivated influenza vaccine. CDR1 is SGHTA and CDR2 is FQGNSA in the germline V gene. The CDR3 loop spans 14 amino acids. Trimming took 4 bases from V and 0 from J, leaving 7 bases between them. Findings and caveats of the study: Seasonal influenza vaccination, on each occasion, was suggested by the authors to recruit few new T cells.

This clonotype was seen a few times. Antigen unknown. TCRdb reprocessed the RT-PCR reads via MiXCR and lists one record per CDR3 protein. This sample has about 480,000 distinct CDR3 sequences, with 10% to 11% found just once. This receptor was obtained from a middle-aged man who received an inactivated influenza vaccine. The chain links TRBV7-2 to TRBJ1-3, with unresolved D. This specimen was PBMCs from blood, taken about 40 days after vaccination. CDR3 amino acids: CASSYRSSGNTIYF. DNA for the CDR3: TGTGCCAGCAGCTATCGGAGCTCTGGAAACACCATATATTTT.